These T cell receptor beta chains were read from a single sample in a study of blood T cell repertoires in COVID-19. TCRdb's table, derived via immunoSEQ multiplex PCR, lists solely in-frame clones and lacks some. The sample contains fewer than 300,000 clones, more than 75% of which appear only once. What was sequenced was peripheral blood. The receptors shown here come from a woman aged 45-65 years with acute or convalescent COVID-19. Both conserved end residues are part of each CDR3. D genes are given only for firm matches. Clone size is not always given. Where it is, it says once, few, many or a class for expanded clones.

D | J | size | V | CDR3 | DNA
TRBD1 | TRBJ1-2 | - | TRBV5-1 | CASQKGQGATHYGYTF | TGCGCCAGCCAAAAAGGCCAGGGGGCGACCCACTATGGCTACACCTTC
- | TRBJ1-2 | - | TRBV12-3/TRBV12-4 | CASSQGMAYGYTF | TGTGCCAGCAGTCAGGGGATGGCCTATGGCTACACCTTC
- | TRBJ1-5 | - | TRBV30 | CAWSVPNQPQHF | TGTGCCTGGAGTGTCCCTAATCAGCCCCAGCATTTT
TRBD1 | TRBJ2-7 | - | TRBV30 | CAWISGQGRPYEQYF | TGTGCCTGGATATCGGGACAGGGCCGTCCCTACGAGCAGTACTTC
TRBD1 | TRBJ1-1 | - | TRBV19 | CASSILGQGAFF | TGTGCCAGTAGTATATTGGGACAGGGAGCTTTCTTT
- | TRBJ2-7 | - | TRBV6-2/TRBV6-3 | CASSYRGSYEQYF | TGTGCCAGCAGTTACAGAGGCTCCTACGAGCAGTACTTC
TRBD1 | TRBJ1-5 | once | TRBV19 | CAPQGQGDENNQPQHF | TGTGCCCCCCAGGGACAGGGGGATGAGAACAATCAGCCCCAGCATTTT
TRBD1 | TRBJ2-5 | - | TRBV10-3 | CAIRIPGQISEETQYF | TGTGCCATCAGGATCCCGGGACAGATATCTGAAGAGACCCAGTACTTC
TRBD2 | TRBJ2-2 | - | TRBV20-1 | CSASIAGGNTGELFF | TGCAGTGCTAGTATCGCGGGAGGAAATACCGGGGAGCTGTTTTTT
TRBD1 | TRBJ1-4 | - | TRBV5-1 | CASSRDRGIEKLFF | TGCGCCAGCAGCCGGGACAGGGGTATTGAAAAACTGTTTTTT
TRBD2 | TRBJ2-7 | - | TRBV7-9 | CASSPPRTSGSYEQYF | TGTGCCAGCAGCCCCCCCCGGACTAGCGGGAGCTACGAGCAGTACTTC
- | TRBJ1-5 | - | TRBV19 | CASRNPPGLPMGNQPQHF | TGTGCCAGCCGCAATCCCCCGGGACTCCCCATGGGCAATCAGCCCCAGCATTTT
TRBD2 | TRBJ2-1 | - | TRBV4-3 | CASSQDLGTSGNEQFF | TGCGCCAGCAGCCAAGATTTAGGGACTAGCGGTAATGAGCAGTTCTTC